The present entry profiles one T cell receptor (beta chain) with its context. In germline, CDR1 is MNHEY, CDR2 SMNVEV (reference sequence). The CDR3 extends over 15 amino acids. Losses at the gene ends were 5 bases for V and 3 bases for J; bases not matched to a gene: 7. This entry is derived from a study of shared clonotypes between healthy human individuals. Produced via immunoSEQ multiplex PCR; TCRdb's table is partial and in-frame only. The sample records about a million clones, 70% to 80% being singletons. The chain couples TRBV27 to TRBJ1-2; 9 bases are shared with TRBD1. What was sequenced was memory CD4+ T cells from PBMCs. Indicated subset: CD45RA-negative fraction. The source of this sequence is a man aged 18 to 30 in good health. Some clones in this sample may be carry-over from other donors' samples. The CDR3 loop is CASSIKQGAHYGYTF. CDR3 DNA: TGTGCCAGCAGTATAAAACAGGGGGCGCACTATGGCTACACCTTC.